This T cell receptor (beta chain) was captured in a study of shared clonotypes between healthy human individuals. The wider study: Each donor's CD8 memory used one plate, CD8 naive two, each CD4 subset three.

Germline V lookup: CDR1 GTSNPN, CDR2 SVGIG (reference sequence). Trimming removed 4 bases from V and 0 bases from J, with 19 bases in between. The length of the CDR3 is 16 residues. Regarding this clone: Its antigen is unknown.

Whole-study findings and limits: The naive CD4 repertoires of a few donors were compared, and roughly 5% of clonotypes were shared.

Profiling relied on immunoSEQ multiplex PCR, and the TCRdb table lists in-frame clones only, not all of them. The sample shows some 2,400,000 clones, 90% to 97% of them seen only once. The receptor comes from a young man in good health. The source material was naive CD4+ T cells sorted from blood. Subset denoted: CD45RA+ positively selected. V usage is TRBV30 and J usage is TRBJ2-7; no firm D call. CDR3 loop: CAWTQGSIPSSYEQYF. In nucleotides, the CDR3 is TGTGCCTGGACCCAAGGGTCTATTCCGAGCTCCTACGAGCAGTACTTC.